This TCR beta chain was recorded in a study of T cells in Graves' hyperthyroidism and ophthalmopathy. TCR beta CDR3 sequences were amplified from RNA transcripts. Initially, a first-round RT-PCR of the TCR CDR3 employed the HTBI primer set. TCRdb re-derived calls from the multiplex PCR reads in MiXCR, one entry per CDR3 protein. Here the sample spans about 280,000 distinct CDR3 sequences, about 25% being singletons. Source material: blood. The source is a man aged 35 to 55 with Graves' hyperthyroidism that later progressed to Graves' ophthalmopathy.

The CDR3 loop reads CASSQGAVGTGVGAFF. DNA of the CDR3: TGTGCCAGCAGCCAAGGGGCGGTCGGGACAGGGGTAGGAGCTTTCTTT. The rearrangement joins TRBV4-2 to TRBJ1-1; TRBD1 aligns across 10 bases. CDR1 and CDR2 (germline): LGHNA, YNFKEQ. The length of the CDR3 is 16 residues. The ends lost 1 base at V and 10 bases at J; junction bases unmatched: 12.